This T cell receptor beta chain was sequenced during a study of blood T cells in healthy people across ages. Using a J-beta primer mix together with a sample-barcoded 5' primer, a second PCR was run for roughly 6 to 12 cycles. TCRdb processed the 5' RACE reads anew with MiXCR; each CDR3 protein has one entry. The data hold about 1,800,000 distinct CDR3 sequences, with roughly 27% observed a single time. The people who gave samples were healthy Caucasians from Russia, aged roughly 6 to 95. Researchers collected approximately 9.5 milliliters of peripheral blood from every single donor. The study's findings and limits: In older individuals, TCR beta diversity per million T cells was lower, falling roughly linearly with age.

As to this clonotype: Its specificity is unknown. This sequence may be a read error, since a much larger clone differs from it by one base.

The CDR3 is 15 amino acids. Germline V CDR1 and CDR2: DFQATT, SNEGSKA (reference sequence). V is TRBV20-1 and J is TRBJ2-7, with 10 bases matching TRBD2. This receptor was obtained from a woman younger than 45 in good health. The sequencing sample was made of blood. The chain's CDR3 is CSAIMTSGPAYGQYF. The CDR3 nucleotides are TGCAGTGCTATTATGACTAGCGGGCCTGCCTACGGGCAGTACTTC.